This T cell receptor (beta chain) was retrieved from a study of cytomegalovirus exposure and HLA in healthy donors. It was with 60 Vbeta and 13 Jbeta primers that the PCR ran. TCRdb's table, derived via immunoSEQ multiplex PCR, lists solely in-frame clones and lacks some. The sample holds roughly 190,000 clones; about four fifths are singletons and the top ten take roughly 2.6%. CDR3 length: 15 residues. Germline V gene sequence: CDR1 MNHEY, CDR2 SMNVEV (reference sequence). The V end was cut by 6 bases, the J end by 1 base, with 13 bases between. The sequence derives from a woman between 45 and 65 years old in good health and CMV-seropositive. This rearrangement joins TRBV27 to TRBJ1-5; TRBD1 is a possible D gene (5 bases). Material for sequencing was PBMCs. The CDR3 DNA reads as TGTGCCAGCAGAGTACAAGGGGCGAGCAATCAGCCCCAGCATTTT. Its translation is CASRVQGASNQPQHF.